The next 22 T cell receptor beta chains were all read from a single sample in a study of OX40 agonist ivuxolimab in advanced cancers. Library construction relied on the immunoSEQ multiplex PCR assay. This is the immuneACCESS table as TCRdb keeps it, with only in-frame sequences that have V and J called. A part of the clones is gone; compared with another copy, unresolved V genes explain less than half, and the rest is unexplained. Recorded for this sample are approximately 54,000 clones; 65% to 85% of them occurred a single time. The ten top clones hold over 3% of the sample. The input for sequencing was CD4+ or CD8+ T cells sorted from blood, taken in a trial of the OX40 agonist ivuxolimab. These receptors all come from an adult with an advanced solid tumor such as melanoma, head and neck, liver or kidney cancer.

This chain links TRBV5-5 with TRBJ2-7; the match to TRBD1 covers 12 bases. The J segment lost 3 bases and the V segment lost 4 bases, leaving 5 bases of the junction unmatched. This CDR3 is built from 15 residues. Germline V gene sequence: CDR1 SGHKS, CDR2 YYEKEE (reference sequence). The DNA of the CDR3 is TGTGCCAGCAGCCTGGGACAGGGGGCCTACTACGAGCAGTACTTC. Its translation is CASSLGQGAYYEQYF.

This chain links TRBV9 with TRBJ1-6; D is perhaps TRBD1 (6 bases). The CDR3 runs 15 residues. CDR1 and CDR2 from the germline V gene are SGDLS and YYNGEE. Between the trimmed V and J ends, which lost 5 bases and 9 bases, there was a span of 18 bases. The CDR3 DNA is TGTGCCAGCAGAGGCCCGGGGGCCGCGGGTTCACCCCTCCACTTT. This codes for CASRGPGAAGSPLHF. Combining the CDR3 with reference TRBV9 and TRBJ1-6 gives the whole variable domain DSGVTQTPKHLITATGQRVTLRCSPRSGDLSVYWYQQSLDQGLQFLIQYYNGEERAKGNILERFSAQQFPDLHSELNLSSLELGDSALYFCASRGPGAAGSPLHFGNGTRLTVT.

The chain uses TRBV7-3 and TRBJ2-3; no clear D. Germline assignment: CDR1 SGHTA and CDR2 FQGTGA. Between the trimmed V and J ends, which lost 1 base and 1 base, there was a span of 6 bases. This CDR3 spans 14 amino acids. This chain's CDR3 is CASSLSFGTDTQYF. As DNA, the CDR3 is TGTGCCAGCAGCTTAAGTTTCGGCACAGATACGCAGTATTTT.

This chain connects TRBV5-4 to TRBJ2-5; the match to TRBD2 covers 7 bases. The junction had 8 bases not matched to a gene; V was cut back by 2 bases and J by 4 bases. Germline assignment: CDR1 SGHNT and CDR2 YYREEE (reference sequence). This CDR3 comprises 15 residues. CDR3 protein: CASSLLGLVGETQYF. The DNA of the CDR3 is TGTGCCAGCAGCTTATTAGGACTAGTCGGAGAGACCCAGTACTTC.

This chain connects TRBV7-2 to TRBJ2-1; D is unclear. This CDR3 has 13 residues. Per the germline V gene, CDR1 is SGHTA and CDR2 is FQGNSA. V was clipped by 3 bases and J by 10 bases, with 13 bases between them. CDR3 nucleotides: TGTGCCAGCAGCTTTCCCGGGTCTGGAGAGCAGTTCTTC. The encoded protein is CASSFPGSGEQFF.

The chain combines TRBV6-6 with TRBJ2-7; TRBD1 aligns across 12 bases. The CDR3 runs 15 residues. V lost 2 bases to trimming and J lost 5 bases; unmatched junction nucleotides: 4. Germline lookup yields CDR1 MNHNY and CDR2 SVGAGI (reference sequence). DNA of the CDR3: TGTGCCAGCAGTTACCCGGGACAGGGGGCGGACGAGCAGTACTTC. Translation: CASSYPGQGADEQYF.

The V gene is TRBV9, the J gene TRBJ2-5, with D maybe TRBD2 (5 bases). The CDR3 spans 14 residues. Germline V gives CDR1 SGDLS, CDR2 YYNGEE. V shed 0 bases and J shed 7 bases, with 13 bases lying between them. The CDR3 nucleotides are TGTGCCAGCAGCGTAGAAAGCGTACGGGGGACCCAGTACTTC. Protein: CASSVESVRGTQYF. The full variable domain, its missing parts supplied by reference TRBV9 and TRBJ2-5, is DSGVTQTPKHLITATGQRVTLRCSPRSGDLSVYWYQQSLDQGLQFLIQYYNGEERAKGNILERFSAQQFPDLHSELNLSSLELGDSALYFCASSVESVRGTQYFGPGTRLLVL.

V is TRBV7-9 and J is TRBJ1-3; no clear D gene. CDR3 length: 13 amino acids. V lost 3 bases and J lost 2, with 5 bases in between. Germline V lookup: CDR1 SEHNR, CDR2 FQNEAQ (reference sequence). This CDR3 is CASSLGTGNTIYF. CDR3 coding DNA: TGTGCCAGCAGCTTGGGCACTGGAAACACCATATATTTT.

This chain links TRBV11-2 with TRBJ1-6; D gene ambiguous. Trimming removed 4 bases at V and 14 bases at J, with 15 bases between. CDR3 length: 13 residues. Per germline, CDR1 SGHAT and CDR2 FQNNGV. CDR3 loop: CASSSEVVHSLHF. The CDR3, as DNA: TGTGCCAGCAGCTCGGAGGTGGTTCACTCCCTCCACTTT.

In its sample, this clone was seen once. The CDR3 DNA sequence: TGTGCCAGCAGTTACGCCGGACAGGGGTCTGGCTACACCTTC. Amino acid sequence: CASSYAGQGSGYTF. V and J are TRBV6-5 and TRBJ1-2, with 9 bases identical to TRBD1. V trimming: 2 bases; J trimming: 7 bases; junction bases outside the gene matches: 5. CDR1 MNHEY and CDR2 SVGAGI come from the germline V gene. The CDR3 runs to 14 residues.

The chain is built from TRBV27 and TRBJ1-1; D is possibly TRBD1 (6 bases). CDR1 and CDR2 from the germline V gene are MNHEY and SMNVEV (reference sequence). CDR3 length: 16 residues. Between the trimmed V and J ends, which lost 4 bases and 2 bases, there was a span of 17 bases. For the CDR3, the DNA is TGTGCCAGCAGTTCAGCCACCAGGACAGCCAACACTGAAGCTTTCTTT. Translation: CASSSATRTANTEAFF.

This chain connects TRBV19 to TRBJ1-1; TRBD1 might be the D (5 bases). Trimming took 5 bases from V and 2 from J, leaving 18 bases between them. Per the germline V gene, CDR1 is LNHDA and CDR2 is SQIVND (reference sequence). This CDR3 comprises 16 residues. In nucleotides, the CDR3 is TGTGCCAGTAGTCCTCGTTACCAGGGCCTAAACACTGAAGCTTTCTTT. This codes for CASSPRYQGLNTEAFF.

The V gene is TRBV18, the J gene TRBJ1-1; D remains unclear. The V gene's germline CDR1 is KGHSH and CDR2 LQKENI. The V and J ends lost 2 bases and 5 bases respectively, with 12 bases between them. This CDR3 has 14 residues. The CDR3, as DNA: TGTGCCAGCTCACCAACGATTATGTGGACTGAAGCTTTCTTT. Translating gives CASSPTIMWTEAFF. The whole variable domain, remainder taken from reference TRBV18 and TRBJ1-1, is NAGVMQNPRHLVRRRGQEARLRCSPMKGHSHVYWYRQLPEEGLKFMVYLQKENIIDESGMPKERFSAEFPKEGPSILRIQQVVRGDSAAYFCASSPTIMWTEAFFGQGTRLTVV.

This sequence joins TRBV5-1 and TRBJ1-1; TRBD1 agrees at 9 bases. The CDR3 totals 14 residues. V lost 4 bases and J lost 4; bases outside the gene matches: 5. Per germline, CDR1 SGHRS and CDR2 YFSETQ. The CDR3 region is CASSASTGGTEAFF. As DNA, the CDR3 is TGCGCCAGCAGCGCCTCGACAGGGGGCACTGAAGCTTTCTTT.

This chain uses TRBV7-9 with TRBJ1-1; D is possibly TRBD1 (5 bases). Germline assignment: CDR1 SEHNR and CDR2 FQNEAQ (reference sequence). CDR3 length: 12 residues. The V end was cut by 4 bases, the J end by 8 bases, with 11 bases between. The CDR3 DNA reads TGTGCCAGCAGCTCCCAGGGTGGGGAAGCTTTCTTT. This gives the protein CASSSQGGEAFF.

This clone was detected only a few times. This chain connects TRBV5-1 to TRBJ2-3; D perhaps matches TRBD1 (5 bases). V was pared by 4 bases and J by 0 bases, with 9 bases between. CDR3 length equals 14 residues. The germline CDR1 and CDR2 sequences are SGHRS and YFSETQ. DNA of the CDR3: TGCGCCAGCAGCCAGGGCTCTAGCACAGATACGCAGTATTTT. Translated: CASSQGSSTDTQYF.

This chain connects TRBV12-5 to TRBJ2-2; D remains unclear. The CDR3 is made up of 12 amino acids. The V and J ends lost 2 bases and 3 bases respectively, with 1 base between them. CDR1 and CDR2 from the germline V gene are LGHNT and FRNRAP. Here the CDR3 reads CASGLHTGELFF. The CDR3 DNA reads TGTGCTAGTGGTTTGCACACCGGGGAGCTGTTTTTT.

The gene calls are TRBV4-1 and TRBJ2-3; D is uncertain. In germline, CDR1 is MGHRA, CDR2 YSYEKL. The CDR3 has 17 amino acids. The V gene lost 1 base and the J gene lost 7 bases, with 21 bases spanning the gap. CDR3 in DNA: TGCGCCAGCAGCCAAGTTGTCGGCTGGACGGCCTCCCATACGCAGTATTTT. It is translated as CASSQVVGWTASHTQYF.

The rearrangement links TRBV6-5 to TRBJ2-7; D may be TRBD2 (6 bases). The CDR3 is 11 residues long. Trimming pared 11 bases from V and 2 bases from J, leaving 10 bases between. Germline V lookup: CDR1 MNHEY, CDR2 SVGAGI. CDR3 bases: TGTGCCGGGGGGACGGCCTACGAGCAGTACTTC. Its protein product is CAGGTAYEQYF.

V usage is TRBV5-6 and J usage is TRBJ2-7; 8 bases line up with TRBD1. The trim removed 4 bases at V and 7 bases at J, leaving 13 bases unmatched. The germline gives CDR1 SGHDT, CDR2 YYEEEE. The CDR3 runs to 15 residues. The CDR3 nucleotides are TGTGCCAGCAGCAACACTAGGACAGGGACGGGGGAGCAGTACTTC. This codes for CASSNTRTGTGEQYF.

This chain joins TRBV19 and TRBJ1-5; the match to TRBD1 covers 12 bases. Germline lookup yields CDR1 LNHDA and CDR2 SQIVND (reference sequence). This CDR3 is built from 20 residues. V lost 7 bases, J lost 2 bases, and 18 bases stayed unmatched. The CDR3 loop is CASTPITPGQGAYGNQPQHF. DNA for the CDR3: TGTGCCAGTACCCCTATTACCCCGGGACAGGGGGCTTACGGCAATCAGCCCCAGCATTTT. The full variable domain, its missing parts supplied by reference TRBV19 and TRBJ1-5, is DGGITQSPKYLFRKEGQNVTLSCEQNLNHDAMYWYRQDPGQGLRLIYYSQIVNDFQKGDIAEGYSVSREKKESFPLTVTSAQKNPTAFYLCASTPITPGQGAYGNQPQHFGDGTRLSIL.

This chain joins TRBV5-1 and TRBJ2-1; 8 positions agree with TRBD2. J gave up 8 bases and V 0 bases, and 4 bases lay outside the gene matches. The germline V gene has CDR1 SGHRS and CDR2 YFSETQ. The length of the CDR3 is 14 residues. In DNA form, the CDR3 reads TGCGCCAGCAGCTTGGGTTCCGGGGGGGATGAGCAGTTCTTC. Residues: CASSLGSGGDEQFF.